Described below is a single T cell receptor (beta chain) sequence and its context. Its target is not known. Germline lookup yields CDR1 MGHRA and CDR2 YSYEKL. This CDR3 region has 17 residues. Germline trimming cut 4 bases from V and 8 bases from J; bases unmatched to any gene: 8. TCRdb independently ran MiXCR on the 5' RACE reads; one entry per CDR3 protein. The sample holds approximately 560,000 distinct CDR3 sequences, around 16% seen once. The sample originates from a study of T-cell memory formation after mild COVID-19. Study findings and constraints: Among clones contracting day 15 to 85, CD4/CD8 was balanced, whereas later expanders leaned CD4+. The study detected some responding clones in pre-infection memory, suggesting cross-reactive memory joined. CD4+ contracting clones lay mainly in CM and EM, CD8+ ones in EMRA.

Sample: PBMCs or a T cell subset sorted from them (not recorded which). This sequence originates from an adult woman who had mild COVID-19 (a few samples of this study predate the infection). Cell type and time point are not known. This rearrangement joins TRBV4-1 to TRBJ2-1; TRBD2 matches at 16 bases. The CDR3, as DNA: TGCGCCAGCAGCCGACCGGGACTAGCGGGGGGGATCGATGAGCAGTTCTTC. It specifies CASSRPGLAGGIDEQFF.